Listed below are T cell receptor beta chains from one sample, sequenced in a study of spatial heterogeneity in lung cancer. TCRdb re-derived calls from the 5' RACE reads in MiXCR, one entry per CDR3 protein. The table shows tens of thousands of distinct CDR3 sequences, with approximately 12% occurring only once. Source: PBMCs, taken at follow-up. Source of these receptors: a male donor with early-stage non-small cell lung cancer. Both conserved end residues are part of each CDR3. A D gene is named only where the DNA matches it firmly. Clone size is given for some rows only: seen once, a few or many times, or a class if the clone is expanded.

clone size: few; J gene: TRBJ2-2; D gene: TRBD1; V gene: TRBV5-8; CDR3 protein: CASSRRDSQVNTGELFF; CDR3 DNA: TGTGCCAGCAGCCGCCGGGACAGTCAAGTTAACACCGGGGAGCTGTTTTTT
clone size: many; J gene: TRBJ2-6; D gene: .; V gene: TRBV30; CDR3 protein: CAWSGHSGANVLTF; CDR3 DNA: TGTGCCTGGAGTGGACATTCTGGGGCCAACGTCCTGACTTTC
clone size: .; J gene: TRBJ1-2; D gene: .; V gene: TRBV5-4; CDR3 protein: CASSQDIDYGYTF; CDR3 DNA: TGTGCCAGCAGCCAGGACATAGACTATGGCTACACCTTC
clone size: few; J gene: TRBJ1-1; D gene: .; V gene: TRBV7-2; CDR3 protein: CASSLEATEAFF; CDR3 DNA: TGTGCCAGCAGCTTAGAGGCCACTGAAGCTTTCTTT
clone size: few; J gene: TRBJ1-5; D gene: .; V gene: TRBV7-2; CDR3 protein: CASSLTGNQPQHF; CDR3 DNA: TGTGCCAGCAGCTTAACAGGCAATCAGCCCCAGCATTTT
clone size: many; J gene: TRBJ1-6; D gene: .; V gene: TRBV6-1; CDR3 protein: CASSEVPGSPLHF; CDR3 DNA: TGTGCCAGCAGTGAAGTCCCGGGATCACCCCTCCACTTT
clone size: .; J gene: TRBJ2-2; D gene: TRBD2; V gene: TRBV3-1; CDR3 protein: CASSQELAGGNTGELFF; CDR3 DNA: TGTGCCAGCAGCCAAGAACTAGCGGGGGGCAACACCGGGGAGCTGTTTTTT
clone size: .; J gene: TRBJ2-3; D gene: .; V gene: TRBV24-1; CDR3 protein: CATSDTDTQYF; CDR3 DNA: TGTGCCACCAGTGACACAGATACGCAGTATTTT
clone size: .; J gene: TRBJ1-2; D gene: TRBD1; V gene: TRBV2; CDR3 protein: CASRDRVGYTF; CDR3 DNA: TGTGCCAGCCGGGACAGGGTTGGCTACACCTTC
clone size: few; J gene: TRBJ2-7; D gene: .; V gene: TRBV15; CDR3 protein: CATSRDTGASYEQYF; CDR3 DNA: TGTGCCACCAGCAGAGATACTGGGGCGTCCTACGAGCAGTACTTC
clone size: .; J gene: TRBJ2-3; D gene: TRBD2; V gene: TRBV3-1; CDR3 protein: CASRLTSGGASTQYF; CDR3 DNA: TGTGCCAGCAGACTTACTAGCGGGGGGGCCTCTACGCAGTATTTT
clone size: many; J gene: TRBJ2-2; D gene: .; V gene: TRBV29-1; CDR3 protein: CSVTDTYTGELFF; CDR3 DNA: TGCAGCGTTACGGACACTTACACCGGGGAGCTGTTTTTT
clone size: many; J gene: TRBJ1-5; D gene: TRBD1; V gene: TRBV6-2/TRBV6-3; CDR3 protein: CASSRTGSNQPQHF; CDR3 DNA: TGTGCCAGCAGCCGGACAGGTTCCAATCAGCCCCAGCATTTT
clone size: many; J gene: TRBJ2-5; D gene: .; V gene: TRBV29-1; CDR3 protein: CSVAVMQETQYF; CDR3 DNA: TGCAGCGTTGCGGTGATGCAAGAGACCCAGTACTTC
clone size: many; J gene: TRBJ1-5; D gene: .; V gene: TRBV7-8; CDR3 protein: CASSLGSGPGQPQHF; CDR3 DNA: TGTGCCAGCAGCTTAGGTTCAGGGCCTGGACAGCCCCAGCATTTT
clone size: .; J gene: TRBJ2-2; D gene: TRBD1; V gene: TRBV3-1; CDR3 protein: CASSQTGDGELFF; CDR3 DNA: TGTGCCAGCAGCCAAACAGGGGACGGGGAGCTGTTTTTT
clone size: few; J gene: TRBJ2-7; D gene: .; V gene: TRBV5-4; CDR3 protein: CASSSGRVPLNNEQYF; CDR3 DNA: TGTGCCAGCAGCTCGGGGCGGGTTCCCCTAAATAACGAGCAGTACTTC
clone size: many; J gene: TRBJ2-1; D gene: TRBD2; V gene: TRBV7-8; CDR3 protein: CASSLAHSSGGGNNEQFF; CDR3 DNA: TGTGCCAGCAGCTTAGCCCACTCAAGCGGGGGAGGGAACAATGAGCAGTTCTTC
clone size: .; J gene: TRBJ1-2; D gene: TRBD1; V gene: TRBV29-1; CDR3 protein: CSVRDRDYGYTF; CDR3 DNA: TGCAGCGTTCGGGACAGGGACTATGGCTACACCTTC
clone size: many; J gene: TRBJ1-5; D gene: .; V gene: TRBV24-1; CDR3 protein: CATSEGESNQPQHF; CDR3 DNA: TGTGCCACCAGTGAAGGAGAGAGCAATCAGCCCCAGCATTTT
clone size: .; J gene: TRBJ2-1; D gene: TRBD2; V gene: TRBV5-1; CDR3 protein: CASSSTSGKADEQFF; CDR3 DNA: TGCGCCAGCAGCTCGACTAGCGGGAAAGCCGATGAGCAGTTCTTC
clone size: few; J gene: TRBJ2-3; D gene: .; V gene: TRBV15; CDR3 protein: CATSSPESTDTQYF; CDR3 DNA: TGTGCCACCAGCAGTCCCGAAAGCACAGATACGCAGTATTTT
clone size: many; J gene: TRBJ1-2; D gene: TRBD1; V gene: TRBV18; CDR3 protein: CASSPAGTGINYGYTF; CDR3 DNA: TGTGCCAGCTCACCCGCTGGGACAGGCATTAACTATGGCTACACCTTC
clone size: many; J gene: TRBJ1-6; D gene: .; V gene: TRBV2; CDR3 protein: CASSQPYNSPLHF; CDR3 DNA: TGTGCCAGCAGTCAACCTTATAATTCACCCCTCCACTTT
clone size: many; J gene: TRBJ1-2; D gene: TRBD1; V gene: TRBV6-2/TRBV6-3; CDR3 protein: CASSYLPPRTGSGYTF; CDR3 DNA: TGTGCCAGCAGTTACCTACCGCCTCGGACAGGTTCTGGCTACACCTTC
clone size: few; J gene: TRBJ2-1; D gene: TRBD2; V gene: TRBV14; CDR3 protein: CASSEFTGLAGNEVNEQFF; CDR3 DNA: TGTGCCAGCAGCGAATTCACGGGACTAGCGGGCAATGAGGTCAATGAGCAGTTCTTC
clone size: few; J gene: TRBJ2-3; D gene: TRBD2; V gene: TRBV11-3; CDR3 protein: CASSLGLAGGMDTQYF; CDR3 DNA: TGTGCCAGCAGCCTCGGACTAGCGGGGGGTATGGATACGCAGTATTTT
clone size: .; J gene: TRBJ2-1; D gene: .; V gene: TRBV12-3/TRBV12-4; CDR3 protein: CASSWLEGAYNEQFF; CDR3 DNA: TGTGCCAGCAGTTGGCTTGAGGGGGCCTACAATGAGCAGTTCTTC
clone size: .; J gene: TRBJ2-7; D gene: TRBD1; V gene: TRBV7-2; CDR3 protein: CASRSAGTVSYEQYF; CDR3 DNA: TGTGCCAGCAGGTCCGCCGGGACAGTTTCCTACGAGCAGTACTTC
clone size: .; J gene: TRBJ1-4; D gene: TRBD1; V gene: TRBV28; CDR3 protein: CASETGANEKLFF; CDR3 DNA: TGTGCCAGCGAAACAGGGGCTAATGAAAAACTGTTTTTT
clone size: few; J gene: TRBJ2-2; D gene: TRBD1; V gene: TRBV5-1; CDR3 protein: CASSLPQGADTGELFF; CDR3 DNA: TGCGCCAGCAGCTTGCCCCAGGGGGCGGACACCGGGGAGCTGTTTTTT
clone size: many; J gene: TRBJ1-4; D gene: TRBD1; V gene: TRBV4-3; CDR3 protein: CASSQTLTGSGTNEKLFF; CDR3 DNA: TGCGCCAGCAGCCAAACCTTGACAGGGAGTGGGACTAATGAAAAACTGTTTTTT
clone size: many; J gene: TRBJ1-6; D gene: TRBD1; V gene: TRBV7-2; CDR3 protein: CASSALTGNNSPLHF; CDR3 DNA: TGTGCCAGCAGCGCTCTGACAGGGAACAATTCACCCCTCCACTTT
clone size: few; J gene: TRBJ2-5; D gene: TRBD1; V gene: TRBV4-3; CDR3 protein: CASSQEGQDFQETQYF; CDR3 DNA: TGCGCCAGCAGCCAAGAGGGACAGGACTTTCAAGAGACCCAGTACTTC
clone size: .; J gene: TRBJ2-3; D gene: .; V gene: TRBV2; CDR3 protein: CASSKEGADTQYF; CDR3 DNA: TGTGCCAGCAGTAAAGAGGGGGCAGATACGCAGTATTTT
clone size: many; J gene: TRBJ2-3; D gene: .; V gene: TRBV21-1; CDR3 protein: CASSKGRAITDTQYF; CDR3 DNA: TGTGCCAGCAGCAAAGGGCGAGCCATCACAGATACGCAGTATTTT
clone size: .; J gene: TRBJ2-7; D gene: .; V gene: TRBV3-1; CDR3 protein: CASSRMAGAYEQYF; CDR3 DNA: TGTGCCAGCAGCCGAATGGCGGGGGCATACGAGCAGTACTTC
clone size: many; J gene: TRBJ1-1; D gene: .; V gene: TRBV7-3; CDR3 protein: CASSLTVNTEAFF; CDR3 DNA: TGTGCCAGCAGCTTAACGGTGAACACTGAAGCTTTCTTT
clone size: many; J gene: TRBJ2-3; D gene: TRBD1; V gene: TRBV20-1; CDR3 protein: CSARGQGAGSTDTQYF; CDR3 DNA: TGCAGTGCTAGGGGACAGGGGGCGGGGAGCACAGATACGCAGTATTTT
clone size: many; J gene: TRBJ2-3; D gene: .; V gene: TRBV5-5; CDR3 protein: CASSWGAVSTDTQYF; CDR3 DNA: TGTGCCAGCAGCTGGGGGGCGGTTAGCACAGATACGCAGTATTTT
clone size: few; J gene: TRBJ2-7; D gene: TRBD1; V gene: TRBV12-3/TRBV12-4; CDR3 protein: CASSLFGQGAYEQYF; CDR3 DNA: TGTGCCAGCAGTTTATTCGGACAGGGGGCCTACGAGCAGTACTTC
clone size: few; J gene: TRBJ1-1; D gene: TRBD1; V gene: TRBV5-1; CDR3 protein: CASSPQGVNTEAFF; CDR3 DNA: TGCGCCAGCAGCCCCCAGGGGGTGAACACTGAAGCTTTCTTT
clone size: .; J gene: TRBJ2-7; D gene: TRBD2; V gene: TRBV14; CDR3 protein: CASSQKLASYEQYF; CDR3 DNA: TGTGCCAGCAGCCAAAAACTAGCGTCCTACGAGCAGTACTTC
clone size: .; J gene: TRBJ1-6; D gene: .; V gene: TRBV25-1; CDR3 protein: CASSNANNSPLHF; CDR3 DNA: TGTGCCAGCAGTAACGCTAATAATTCACCCCTCCACTTT
clone size: many; J gene: TRBJ1-2; D gene: .; V gene: TRBV7-9; CDR3 protein: CASTNEAGNYGYTF; CDR3 DNA: TGTGCCAGCACCAACGAGGCAGGCAACTATGGCTACACCTTC
clone size: .; J gene: TRBJ1-2; D gene: .; V gene: TRBV6-1; CDR3 protein: CASSEGQRYGYTF; CDR3 DNA: TGTGCCAGCAGTGAAGGGCAACGCTATGGCTACACCTTC
clone size: many; J gene: TRBJ2-1; D gene: TRBD2; V gene: TRBV19; CDR3 protein: CASSIKVAGGQFF; CDR3 DNA: TGTGCCAGTAGTATTAAGGTAGCGGGTGGGCAGTTCTTC
clone size: many; J gene: TRBJ2-1; D gene: TRBD1; V gene: TRBV9; CDR3 protein: CASSGDRGYEQFF; CDR3 DNA: TGTGCCAGCAGCGGGGACAGGGGGTATGAGCAGTTCTTC
clone size: many; J gene: TRBJ2-7; D gene: .; V gene: TRBV7-2; CDR3 protein: CASSLIESSYEQYF; CDR3 DNA: TGTGCCAGCAGCCTTATTGAGAGCTCCTACGAGCAGTACTTC